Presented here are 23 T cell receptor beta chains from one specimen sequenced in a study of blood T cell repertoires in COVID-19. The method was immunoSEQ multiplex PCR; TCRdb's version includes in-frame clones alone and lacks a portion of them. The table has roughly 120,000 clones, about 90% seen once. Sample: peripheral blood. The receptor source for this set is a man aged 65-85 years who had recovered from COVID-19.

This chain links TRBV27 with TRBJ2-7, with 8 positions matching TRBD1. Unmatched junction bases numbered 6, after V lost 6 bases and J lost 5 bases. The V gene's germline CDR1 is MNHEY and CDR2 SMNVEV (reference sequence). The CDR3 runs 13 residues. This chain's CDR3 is CASSPGQGHEQYF. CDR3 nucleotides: TGTGCCAGCAGCCCCGGACAGGGCCACGAGCAGTACTTC.

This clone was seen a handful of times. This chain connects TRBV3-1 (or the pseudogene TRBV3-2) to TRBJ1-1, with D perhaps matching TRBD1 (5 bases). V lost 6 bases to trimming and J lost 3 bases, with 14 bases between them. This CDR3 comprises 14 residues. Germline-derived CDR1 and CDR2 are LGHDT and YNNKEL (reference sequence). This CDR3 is CASSLSGGDTEAFF. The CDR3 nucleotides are TGTGCCAGCAGTCTCTCAGGAGGGGACACTGAAGCTTTCTTT.

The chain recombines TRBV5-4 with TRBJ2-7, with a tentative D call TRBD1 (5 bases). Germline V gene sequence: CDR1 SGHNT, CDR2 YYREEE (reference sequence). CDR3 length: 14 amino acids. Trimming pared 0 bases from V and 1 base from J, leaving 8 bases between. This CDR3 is CASSLAPGSYEQYF. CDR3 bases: TGTGCCAGCAGCTTGGCCCCAGGGTCCTACGAGCAGTACTTC.

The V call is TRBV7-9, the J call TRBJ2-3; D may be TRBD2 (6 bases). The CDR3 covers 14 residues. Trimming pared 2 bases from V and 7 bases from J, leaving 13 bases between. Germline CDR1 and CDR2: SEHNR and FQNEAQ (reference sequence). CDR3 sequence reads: CASSLRQRDYTQYF. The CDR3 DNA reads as TGTGCCAGCAGCTTACGACAGAGGGACTATACGCAGTATTTT. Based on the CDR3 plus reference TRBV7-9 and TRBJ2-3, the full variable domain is DTGVSQNPRHKITKRGQNVTFRCDPISEHNRLYWYRQTLGQGPEFLTYFQNEAQLEKSRLLSDRFSAERPKGSFSTLEIQRTEQGDSAMYLCASSLRQRDYTQYFGPGTRLTVL.

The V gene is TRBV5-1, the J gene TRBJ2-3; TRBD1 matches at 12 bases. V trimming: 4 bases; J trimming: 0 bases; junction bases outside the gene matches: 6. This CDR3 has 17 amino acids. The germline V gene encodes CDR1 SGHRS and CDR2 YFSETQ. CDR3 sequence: CASSPGTGGLSTDTQYF. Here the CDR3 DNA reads TGCGCCAGCAGCCCAGGGACAGGGGGCCTAAGCACAGATACGCAGTATTTT.

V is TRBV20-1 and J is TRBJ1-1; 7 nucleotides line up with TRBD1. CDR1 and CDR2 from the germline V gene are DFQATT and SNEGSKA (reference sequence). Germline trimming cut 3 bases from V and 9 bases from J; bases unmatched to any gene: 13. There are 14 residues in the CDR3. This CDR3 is CSASGDSDSEKAFF. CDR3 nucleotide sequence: TGCAGTGCTAGTGGGGACAGCGATTCTGAGAAAGCTTTCTTT.

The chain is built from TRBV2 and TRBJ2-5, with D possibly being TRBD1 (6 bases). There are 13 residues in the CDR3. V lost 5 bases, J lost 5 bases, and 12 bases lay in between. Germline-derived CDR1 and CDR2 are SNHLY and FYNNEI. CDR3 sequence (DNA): TGTGCCAGCAGTTCCAGGGGCCGGGAGACCCAGTACTTC. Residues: CASSSRGRETQYF.

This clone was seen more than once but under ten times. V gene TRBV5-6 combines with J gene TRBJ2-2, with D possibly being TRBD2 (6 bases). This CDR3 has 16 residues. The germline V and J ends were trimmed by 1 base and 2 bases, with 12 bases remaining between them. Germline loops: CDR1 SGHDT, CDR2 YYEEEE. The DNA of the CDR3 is TGTGCCAGCAGCTTGAGGGGACTTCTCAACACCGGGGAGCTGTTTTTT. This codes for CASSLRGLLNTGELFF.

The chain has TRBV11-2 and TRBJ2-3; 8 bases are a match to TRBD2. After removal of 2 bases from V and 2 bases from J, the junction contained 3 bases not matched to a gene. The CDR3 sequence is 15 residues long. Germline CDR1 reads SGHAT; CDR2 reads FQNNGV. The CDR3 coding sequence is TGTGCCAGCAGCTTATGGCGGGGGGCCACAGATACGCAGTATTTT. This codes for CASSLWRGATDTQYF.

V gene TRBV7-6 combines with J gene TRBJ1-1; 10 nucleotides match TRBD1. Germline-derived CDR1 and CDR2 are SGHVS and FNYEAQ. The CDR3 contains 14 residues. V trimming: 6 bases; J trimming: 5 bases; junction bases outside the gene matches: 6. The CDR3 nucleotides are TGTGCCAGCAGTCGACAGGGGGCCCTTACTGAAGCTTTCTTT. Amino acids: CASSRQGALTEAFF.

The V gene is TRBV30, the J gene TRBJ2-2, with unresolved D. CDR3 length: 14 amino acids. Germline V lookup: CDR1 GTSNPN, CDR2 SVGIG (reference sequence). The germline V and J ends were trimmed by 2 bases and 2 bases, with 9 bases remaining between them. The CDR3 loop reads CAWSPASNTGELFF. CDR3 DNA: TGTGCCTGGAGTCCAGCGAGCAACACCGGGGAGCTGTTTTTT.

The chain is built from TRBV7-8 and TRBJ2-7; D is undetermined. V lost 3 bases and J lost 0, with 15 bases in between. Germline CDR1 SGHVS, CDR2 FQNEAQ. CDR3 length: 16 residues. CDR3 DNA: TGTGCCAGCAGCTTCTCTCTTGGCATCCCCTCCTACGAGCAGTACTTC. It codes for CASSFSLGIPSYEQYF.

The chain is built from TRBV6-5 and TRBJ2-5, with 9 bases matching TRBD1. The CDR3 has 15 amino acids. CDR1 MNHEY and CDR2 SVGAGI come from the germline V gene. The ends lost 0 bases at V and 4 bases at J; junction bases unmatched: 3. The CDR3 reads CASSYSPDRGETQYF. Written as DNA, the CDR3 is TGTGCCAGCAGTTACTCCCCGGACAGGGGAGAGACCCAGTACTTC.

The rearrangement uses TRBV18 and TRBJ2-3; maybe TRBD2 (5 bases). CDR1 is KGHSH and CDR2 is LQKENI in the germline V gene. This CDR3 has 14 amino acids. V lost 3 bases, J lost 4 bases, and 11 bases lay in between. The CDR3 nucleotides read TGTGCCAGCTCACCCAGCGGACGGTCAGATACGCAGTATTTT. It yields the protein CASSPSGRSDTQYF.

DNA for the CDR3: TGTGCCAGCAGTAGAGAGGAGCTCCCCGTCAGCACAGATACGCAGTATTTT. It codes for CASSREELPVSTDTQYF. V is TRBV9 and J is TRBJ2-3; D gene unclear. The CDR3 has 17 amino acids. Trimming cost V 5 bases and J 0 bases, with 19 bases left between them. Germline V CDR1 and CDR2: SGDLS, YYNGEE.

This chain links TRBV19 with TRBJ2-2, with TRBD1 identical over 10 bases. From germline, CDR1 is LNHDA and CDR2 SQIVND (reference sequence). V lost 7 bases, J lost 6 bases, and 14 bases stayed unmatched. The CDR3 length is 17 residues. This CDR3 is CASTRRGTGVRPGELFF. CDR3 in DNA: TGTGCCAGTACCCGGCGGGGGACAGGGGTGAGGCCCGGGGAGCTGTTTTTT.

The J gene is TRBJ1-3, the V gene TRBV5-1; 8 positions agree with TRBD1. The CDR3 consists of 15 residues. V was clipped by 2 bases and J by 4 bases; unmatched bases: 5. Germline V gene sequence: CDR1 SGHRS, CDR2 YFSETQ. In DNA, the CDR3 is TGCGCCAGCAGCTTAGGGGGGACAGGCGGAAACACCATATATTTT. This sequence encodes CASSLGGTGGNTIYF.

CDR3 in DNA: TGTGCCAGCAGTTTCCGGGACAGGGCTGGCTACACCTTC. It is translated as CASSFRDRAGYTF. V and J are TRBV28 and TRBJ1-2, with 9 positions matching TRBD1. Germline V gives CDR1 MDHEN, CDR2 SYDVKM. V shed 3 bases and J 7 bases; nucleotides not matched to a gene: 3. This CDR3 spans 13 amino acids.

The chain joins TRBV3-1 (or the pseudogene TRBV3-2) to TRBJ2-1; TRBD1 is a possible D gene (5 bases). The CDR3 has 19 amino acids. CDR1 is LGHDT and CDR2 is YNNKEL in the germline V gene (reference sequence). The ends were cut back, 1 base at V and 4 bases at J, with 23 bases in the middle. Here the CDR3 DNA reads TGTGCCAGCAGCCAAGCCTTTGGGGCGAACCGACCTTATTACAATGAGCAGTTCTTC. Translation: CASSQAFGANRPYYNEQFF.

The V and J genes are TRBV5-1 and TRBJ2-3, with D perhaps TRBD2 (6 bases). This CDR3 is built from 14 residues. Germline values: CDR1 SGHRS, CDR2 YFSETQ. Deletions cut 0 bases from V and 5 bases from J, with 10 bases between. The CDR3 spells CASSLGRGLDTQYF. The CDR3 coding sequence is TGCGCCAGCAGCTTGGGGAGGGGATTAGATACGCAGTATTTT.

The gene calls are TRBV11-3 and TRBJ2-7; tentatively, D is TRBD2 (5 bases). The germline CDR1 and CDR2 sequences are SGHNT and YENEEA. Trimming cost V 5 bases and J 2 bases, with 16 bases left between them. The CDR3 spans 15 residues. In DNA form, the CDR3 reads TGTGCCAGCAGCCGAGGGTTGGATCCGACCTACGAGCAGTACTTC. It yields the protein CASSRGLDPTYEQYF.

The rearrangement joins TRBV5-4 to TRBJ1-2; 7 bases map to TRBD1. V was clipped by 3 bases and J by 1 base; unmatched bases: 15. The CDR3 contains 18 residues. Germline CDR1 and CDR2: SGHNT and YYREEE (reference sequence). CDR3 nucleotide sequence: TGTGCCAGCAGCTCTAAACAGGGGCGATCTACCCTTAACTATGGCTACACCTTC. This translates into CASSSKQGRSTLNYGYTF.

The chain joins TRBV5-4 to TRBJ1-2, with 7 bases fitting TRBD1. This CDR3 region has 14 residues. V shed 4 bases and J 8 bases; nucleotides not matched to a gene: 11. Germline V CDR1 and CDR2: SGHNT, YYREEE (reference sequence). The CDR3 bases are TGTGCCAGCAGCCGGGATCAGGGGGGTATAGGCTACACCTTC. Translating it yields CASSRDQGGIGYTF.